This T cell receptor beta chain was identified in a study of shared clonotypes between healthy human individuals. Whole-study findings and limits: In a few donors, around 4.5% of naive CD4 clonotypes appeared in common.

Assay: immunoSEQ multiplex PCR; the TCRdb copy retains only in-frame clones and omits some. The table records 2 million to 2.5 million clones, approximately 95% of them present only once. This clone appeared a few times. Its cognate antigen is unknown. Germline CDR1 and CDR2: MNHEY and SVGAGI. The germline V and J ends were trimmed by 2 bases and 6 bases, with 13 bases remaining between them. CDR3 length: 14 residues. Sequences were obtained from naive CD4+ T cells from PBMCs. As to subset: CD45RA+ positively selected. The V gene is TRBV6-5, the J gene TRBJ1-2; D possibly corresponds to TRBD1 (5 bases). The TCR originated in a man between 18 and 29 years old in good health. Some clones in this sample may be carry-over from other donors' samples. CDR3 loop: CASSYLGQENGYTF. CDR3 bases: TGTGCCAGCAGTTACCTAGGACAAGAAAATGGCTACACCTTC.